This entry lists 25 T cell receptor beta chains sequenced from one sample in a study of cytomegalovirus exposure and HLA in healthy donors (dated by TCRdb to about 2017). Library preparation employed the immunoSEQ multiplex PCR assay. For the multiplex PCR, a mixture combining 60 forward primers for TCR Vbeta segments and 13 reverse primers for TCR Jbeta segments was used. TCRdb retrieved this table from immuneACCESS and kept in-frame rearrangements only. Not all clones are present; in checked studies, unresolved V genes account for under half, and no reason is known for the remainder. The sample table lists approximately 200,000 clones, 60% to 80% of them with a count of one. The ten most abundant clones make up around 2% of the sample. What was sequenced was PBMCs. The receptors stem from a man between 18 and 29 years old in good health and CMV-seronegative.

This chain joins TRBV19 and TRBJ2-1, with D possibly being TRBD2 (5 bases). The CDR3 is 11 amino acids. Between the trimmed V and J ends, which lost 10 bases and 10 bases, there was a span of 14 bases. CDR1 and CDR2 (germline): LNHDA, SQIVND (reference sequence). The CDR3: CATLRGNEQFF. The CDR3 nucleotides read TGTGCCACCCTGAGAGGGAACGAGCAGTTCTTC.

This sequence joins TRBV19 and TRBJ2-1, with TRBD2 identical over 10 bases. After removal of 6 bases from V and 2 bases from J, the junction contained 7 bases not matched to a gene. The CDR3 consists of 16 residues. Germline-derived CDR1 and CDR2 are LNHDA and SQIVND (reference sequence). The CDR3 sequence: CASRPLAGSPYNEQFF. The CDR3 bases are TGTGCCAGTAGACCACTAGCGGGATCACCCTACAATGAGCAGTTCTTC.

This rearrangement joins TRBV5-4 to TRBJ2-2; TRBD2 matches at 15 bases. The germline gives CDR1 SGHNT, CDR2 YYREEE (reference sequence). Trimming removed 3 bases from V and 1 base from J; junction bases left unmatched: 1. The CDR3 has 17 amino acids. The CDR3 DNA is TGTGCCAGCAGCTGGGGACTAGCGGGGGGGAACACCGGGGAGCTGTTTTTT. Translated, it gives CASSWGLAGGNTGELFF. Supplemented by reference TRBV5-4 and TRBJ2-2, the full variable domain reads ETGVTQSPTHLIKTRGQQVTLRCSSQSGHNTVSWYQQALGQGPQFIFQYYREEENGRGNFPPRFSGLQFPNYSSELNVNALELDDSALYLCASSWGLAGGNTGELFFGEGSRLTVL.

The V and J genes are TRBV29-1 and TRBJ2-1, with 12 bases matching TRBD2. V was pared by 4 bases and J by 5 bases, with 0 bases of the junction left unmatched. Germline V gene data show CDR1 as SQVTM and CDR2 as ANQGSEA. The CDR3 sequence is 13 residues long. The CDR3, as DNA: TGCAGCGTTGGACTAGCGGGGGACAATGAGCAGTTCTTC. It encodes CSVGLAGDNEQFF.

This clone was counted a single time. This chain connects TRBV7-6 to TRBJ1-2; TRBD1 matches 9 bases. V dropped 2 bases and J dropped 4; count of bases not matched to a gene: 11. Germline CDR1 SGHVS, CDR2 FNYEAQ. The CDR3 is 17 residues long. CDR3 protein: CASSLWRTGDSFYGYTF. DNA for the CDR3: TGTGCCAGCAGCTTATGGAGGACAGGGGACTCGTTCTATGGCTACACCTTC. The full variable domain, in which reference TRBV7-6 and TRBJ1-2 provide the parts outside the CDR3, is GAGVSQSPRYKVTKRGQDVALRCDPISGHVSLYWYRQALGQGPEFLTYFNYEAQQDKSGLPNDRFSAERPEGSISTLTIQRTEQRDSAMYRCASSLWRTGDSFYGYTFGSGTRLTVV.

The chain has TRBV10-2 and TRBJ2-5, with 10 positions matching TRBD2. Losses at the gene ends were 6 bases for V and 1 base for J; bases not matched to a gene: 5. The CDR3 is 15 amino acids. Germline assignment: CDR1 WSHSY and CDR2 SAAADI. CDR3 protein: CASRVAGGSQETQYF. The CDR3 DNA follows: TGCGCCAGCAGGGTAGCGGGGGGATCCCAAGAGACCCAGTACTTC.

This clone was counted once. The chain recombines TRBV7-9 with TRBJ1-2, with 7 bases matching TRBD1. The CDR3 has 14 amino acids. Germline V gene lookup returns CDR1 SEHNR and CDR2 FQNEAQ (reference sequence). The V and J ends lost 2 bases and 4 bases, in that order; junction bases with no gene match: 4. The CDR3 reads CASSLTQGLYGYTF. The CDR3, as DNA: TGTGCCAGCAGCTTAACACAGGGGCTCTATGGCTACACCTTC.

This clone was recorded once. V is TRBV4-3 and J is TRBJ1-1, with D perhaps matching TRBD1 (6 bases). V was trimmed by 0 bases and J by 6 bases, leaving 14 bases between them. The CDR3 totals 15 residues. Germline V gene lookup returns CDR1 LGHNA and CDR2 YSLEER. The CDR3 coding sequence is TGCGCCAGCAGCCAAGATTTGCACAGGGTGGCTGAAGCTTTCTTT. Protein: CASSQDLHRVAEAFF.

This chain links TRBV5-5 with TRBJ2-3; a possible D gene is TRBD1 (6 bases). Germline CDR1 is SGHKS and CDR2 is YYEKEE (reference sequence). V shed 1 base and J shed 2 bases, with 8 bases lying between them. The CDR3 consists of 14 residues. The CDR3 protein is CASSLHRVTDTQYF. The CDR3 bases are TGTGCCAGCAGCTTGCACAGGGTCACAGATACGCAGTATTTT. Looking up the rest from reference TRBV5-5 and TRBJ2-3 gives the full variable domain: DAGVTQSPTHLIKTRGQQVTLRCSPISGHKSVSWYQQVLGQGPQFIFQYYEKEERGRGNFPDRFSARQFPNYSSELNVNALLLGDSALYLCASSLHRVTDTQYFGPGTRLTVL.

J is TRBJ2-7 and V is TRBV6-6; D remains unclear. Germline CDR1 MNHNY, CDR2 SVGAGI (reference sequence). The CDR3 has 11 amino acids. V lost 8 bases to trimming and J lost 0 bases, with 5 bases between them. The CDR3, as DNA: TGTGCCAGCCGGAGCTCCTACGAGCAGTACTTC. This encodes CASRSSYEQYF.

V and J are TRBV4-1 and TRBJ1-1; tentatively, D is TRBD1 (6 bases). The CDR3 runs 20 residues. Germline CDR1 MGHRA, CDR2 YSYEKL. Trimming stripped 0 bases from V and 3 bases from J, with 26 bases between. The CDR3 is CASSQDGGQWVGFGDTEAFF. The DNA of the CDR3 is TGCGCCAGCAGCCAAGATGGAGGACAGTGGGTGGGTTTTGGGGACACTGAAGCTTTCTTT.

V is TRBV29-1 and J is TRBJ2-1; a possible D gene is TRBD1 (5 bases). The V gene's germline CDR1 is SQVTM and CDR2 ANQGSEA. V was shortened by 4 bases and J by 4 bases, with 8 bases between the two germline ends. The CDR3 is 12 amino acids. The CDR3 DNA is TGCAGCGTTGGGGCAGGGTACAATGAGCAGTTCTTC. As protein: CSVGAGYNEQFF.

V is TRBV18 and J is TRBJ2-7, with D perhaps matching TRBD1 (6 bases). With 2 bases removed from V and 3 bases from J, the gap between germline ends came to 8 bases. The CDR3 extends over 13 amino acids. Germline loops: CDR1 KGHSH, CDR2 LQKENI. CDR3 loop: CASSPKQGYEQYF. DNA of the CDR3: TGTGCCAGCTCACCAAAACAGGGCTACGAGCAGTACTTC. Supplemented by reference TRBV18 and TRBJ2-7, the full variable domain reads NAGVMQNPRHLVRRRGQEARLRCSPMKGHSHVYWYRQLPEEGLKFMVYLQKENIIDESGMPKERFSAEFPKEGPSILRIQQVVRGDSAAYFCASSPKQGYEQYFGPGTRLTVT.

This clone appeared a single time. The rearrangement links TRBV27 to TRBJ2-3; unclear D gene. CDR3 length: 14 residues. Germline V gives CDR1 MNHEY, CDR2 SMNVEV (reference sequence). V gave up 7 bases and J gave up 3 bases, with 14 bases separating them. The CDR3 protein is CASTVSSRTDTQYF. The DNA for the CDR3 is TGTGCCAGCACCGTAAGCTCCCGAACAGATACGCAGTATTTT.

This clone was observed once. The chain has TRBV15 and TRBJ2-5; D is uncertain. Germline CDR1 is LNHNV and CDR2 is YYDKDF (reference sequence). Trimming stripped 3 bases from V and 0 bases from J, with 11 bases between. This CDR3 is 15 amino acids long. This CDR3 is CATSSYGLDQETQYF. The CDR3, as DNA: TGTGCCACCAGCAGTTACGGGTTGGACCAAGAGACCCAGTACTTC.

The V call is TRBV5-1, the J call TRBJ2-7; TRBD1 matches 11 bases. Trimming cost V 4 bases and J 5 bases; bases outside gene matches: 11. Germline CDR1 reads SGHRS; CDR2 reads YFSETQ. CDR3 length equals 16 residues. DNA of the CDR3: TGCGCCAGCAGCAGGGGGACAGGGGGTGTTCGGCACGAGCAGTACTTC. It is translated as CASSRGTGGVRHEQYF.

V usage is TRBV6-1 and J usage is TRBJ2-7, with 9 nucleotides matching TRBD1. V gave up 8 bases and J gave up 5 bases; unmatched junction bases: 13. Germline-derived CDR1 and CDR2 are MNHNS and SASEGT. The length of the CDR3 is 15 residues. DNA of the CDR3: TGTGCCAGCTCTATACCGGGACAGGGTCCCAACGAGCAGTACTTC. It is translated as CASSIPGQGPNEQYF.

The chain is built from TRBV7-9 and TRBJ2-1; D perhaps matches TRBD1 (6 bases). V lost 5 bases and J lost 8, with 10 bases in between. The CDR3 is 12 amino acids. In germline, CDR1 is SEHNR, CDR2 FQNEAQ (reference sequence). DNA of the CDR3: TGTGCCAGCAGCAACAGGGTTGATGAGCAGTTCTTC. It is translated as CASSNRVDEQFF.

V gene TRBV7-9 combines with J gene TRBJ2-1; TRBD1 aligns across 8 bases. Per the germline V gene, CDR1 is SEHNR and CDR2 is FQNEAQ (reference sequence). The CDR3 has 15 residues. The ends lost 5 bases at V and 4 bases at J; junction bases unmatched: 7. CDR3 coding DNA: TGTGCCAGCAGCGACCCGGACAGGGTATACAATGAGCAGTTCTTC. Translated, it gives CASSDPDRVYNEQFF. The full variable domain, its missing parts supplied by reference TRBV7-9 and TRBJ2-1, is DTGVSQNPRHKITKRGQNVTFRCDPISEHNRLYWYRQTLGQGPEFLTYFQNEAQLEKSRLLSDRFSAERPKGSFSTLEIQRTEQGDSAMYLCASSDPDRVYNEQFFGPGTRLTVL.

The gene calls are TRBV15 and TRBJ1-1, with D possibly matching TRBD1 (5 bases). V lost 5 bases, J lost 4 bases, and 17 bases lay in between. Germline lookup yields CDR1 LNHNV and CDR2 YYDKDF (reference sequence). The CDR3 consists of 15 residues. CDR3 in amino acids: CATSDGVRVGTEAFF. DNA for the CDR3: TGTGCCACCAGCGACGGCGTCAGGGTGGGCACTGAAGCTTTCTTT.

The V and J genes are TRBV30 and TRBJ1-2; D is perhaps TRBD1 (6 bases). CDR3 length: 13 residues. V was shortened by 3 bases and J by 2 bases, with 10 bases between the two germline ends. Germline V gene sequence: CDR1 GTSNPN, CDR2 SVGIG (reference sequence). DNA for the CDR3: TGTGCCTGGAGCGGGGACACCAACTATGGCTACACCTTC. It codes for CAWSGDTNYGYTF.

The chain combines TRBV4-2 with TRBJ1-6, with 8 bases aligning to TRBD1. CDR3 size: 16 residues. Germline V lookup: CDR1 LGHNA, CDR2 YNFKEQ. The V segment lost 1 base and the J segment 9 bases; nucleotides outside the gene matches: 8. The CDR3 coding sequence is TGTGCCAGCAGCCAAGGCCAGGGGGCAAGGGGTTCACCCCTCCACTTT. This gives the protein CASSQGQGARGSPLHF.

The J gene is TRBJ1-1, the V gene TRBV7-2; D remains ambiguous. Trimming took off 6 bases at V and 6 bases at J, with 20 bases between the two ends. Germline V lookup: CDR1 SGHTA, CDR2 FQGNSA. This CDR3 is 15 amino acids long. The CDR3 coding sequence is TGTGCCAGCAGGAACCCCGCTGGAGTAGGCGCTGAAGCTTTCTTT. Its translation: CASRNPAGVGAEAFF.

The chain carries TRBV10-3 and TRBJ1-4; 10 bases align to TRBD1. V gave up 6 bases and J gave up 7 bases; unmatched junction bases: 8. The germline V gene has CDR1 ENHRY and CDR2 SYGVKD. The CDR3 runs 15 residues. Here the CDR3 reads CAIRSGTGVREKLFF. The CDR3 DNA is TGTGCCATCAGGTCCGGGACAGGGGTTCGTGAAAAACTGTTTTTT.

The chain carries TRBV19 and TRBJ2-2, with 8 bases matching TRBD2. The CDR3 runs 17 residues. The V gene end was trimmed by 5 bases and the J gene end by 5 bases; junction bases not matched to a gene: 13. The germline V gene has CDR1 LNHDA and CDR2 SQIVND (reference sequence). CDR3 protein: CASSSLSGGGRTGELFF. The CDR3 coding sequence is TGTGCCAGTAGTTCCCTTTCGGGCGGGGGGAGAACCGGGGAGCTGTTTTTT.